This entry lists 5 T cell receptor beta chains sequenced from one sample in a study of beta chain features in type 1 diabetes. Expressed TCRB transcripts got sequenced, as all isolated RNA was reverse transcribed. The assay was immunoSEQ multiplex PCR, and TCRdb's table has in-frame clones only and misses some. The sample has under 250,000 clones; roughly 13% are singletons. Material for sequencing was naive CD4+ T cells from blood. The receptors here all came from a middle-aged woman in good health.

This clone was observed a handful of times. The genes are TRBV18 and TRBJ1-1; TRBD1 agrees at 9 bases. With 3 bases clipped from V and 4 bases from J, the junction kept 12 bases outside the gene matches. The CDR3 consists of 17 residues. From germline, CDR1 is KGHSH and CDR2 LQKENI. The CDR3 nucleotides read TGTGCCAGCTCACCCCTGGGACAGGGCCCCAGGGTCACTGAAGCTTTCTTT. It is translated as CASSPLGQGPRVTEAFF.

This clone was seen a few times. The CDR3 loop is CSVAGHRGYTF. The CDR3 DNA follows: TGCAGCGTTGCGGGACATCGAGGCTACACCTTC. This rearrangement joins TRBV29-1 to TRBJ1-2, with D maybe TRBD1 (6 bases). This CDR3 is 11 amino acids long. The V gene lost 4 bases and the J gene lost 8 bases, with 11 bases spanning the gap. CDR1 is SQVTM and CDR2 is ANQGSEA in the germline V gene.

The CDR3 is CASSSTSGGAGSKNIQYF. DNA for the CDR3: TGTGCCAGCAGTTCTACTAGCGGGGGGGCCGGGTCCAAAAACATTCAGTACTTC. The chain is built from TRBV5-5 and TRBJ2-4, with 13 bases lining up with TRBD2. This CDR3 is 18 amino acids long. The J segment lost 2 bases and the V segment lost 5 bases, leaving 10 bases of the junction unmatched. From germline, CDR1 is SGHKS and CDR2 YYEKEE (reference sequence). Full variable domain (rest looked up from reference TRBV5-5 and TRBJ2-4): DAGVTQSPTHLIKTRGQQVTLRCSPISGHKSVSWYQQVLGQGPQFIFQYYEKEERGRGNFPDRFSARQFPNYSSELNVNALLLGDSALYLCASSSTSGGAGSKNIQYFGAGTRLSVL.

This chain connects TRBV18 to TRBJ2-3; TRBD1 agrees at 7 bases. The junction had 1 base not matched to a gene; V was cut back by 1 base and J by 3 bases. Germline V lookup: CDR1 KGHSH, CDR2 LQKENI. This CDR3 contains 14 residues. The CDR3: CASSPQQGTDTQYF. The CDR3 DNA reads TGTGCCAGCTCACCACAACAGGGGACAGATACGCAGTATTTT. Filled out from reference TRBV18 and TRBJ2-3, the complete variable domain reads NAGVMQNPRHLVRRRGQEARLRCSPMKGHSHVYWYRQLPEEGLKFMVYLQKENIIDESGMPKERFSAEFPKEGPSILRIQQVVRGDSAAYFCASSPQQGTDTQYFGPGTRLTVL.

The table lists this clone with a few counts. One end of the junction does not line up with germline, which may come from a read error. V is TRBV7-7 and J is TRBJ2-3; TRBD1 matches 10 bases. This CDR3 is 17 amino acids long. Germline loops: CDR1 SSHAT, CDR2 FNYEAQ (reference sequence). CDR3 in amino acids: CASSLDAGQGLADTQYF. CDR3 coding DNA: TGTGCTAGCAGCTTAGATGCGGGACAGGGGCTGGCAGATACGCAGTATTTT.